The rows below give T cell receptor beta chains drawn from one sample of a study of blood T cell repertoires in COVID-19. TCRdb's table, derived via immunoSEQ multiplex PCR, lists solely in-frame clones and lacks some. This repertoire shows about 99,000 clones, roughly 90% found once; its top ten account for roughly 6.2%. The sequenced material came from peripheral blood. The receptors here all came from a human donor in a cohort sampled during active COVID-19. CDR3s include the opening cysteine and the closing phenylalanine or tryptophan. Each record gives: J gene, V gene, clone size, D gene, CDR3 DNA, CDR3 protein. A D gene is named only where the DNA matches it firmly. The size of a clone is reported for some rows only, either as once, few or many, or as a class for expanded clones.

j_call: TRBJ2-7; v_call: TRBV7-8; clone_size: once; d_call: TRBD1; cdr3_nt: TGTGCCAGCAGCTTAGAGGGGGCCCGGCGGAGCTACGAGCAGTACTTC; cdr3_aa: CASSLEGARRSYEQYF
j_call: TRBJ1-2; v_call: TRBV25-1; clone_size: NA; d_call: TRBD1; cdr3_nt: TGTGCCAGCAGTGAGGCAGGGGGCAATGGTGGTGGCTACACCTTC; cdr3_aa: CASSEAGGNGGGYTF
j_call: TRBJ2-7; v_call: TRBV24-1; clone_size: NA; d_call: TRBD1; cdr3_nt: TGTGCCACCAGTGCAGGACAGGGTTACGAGCAGTACTTC; cdr3_aa: CATSAGQGYEQYF
j_call: TRBJ1-6; v_call: TRBV2; clone_size: NA; d_call: TRBD1; cdr3_nt: TGTGCCAGCAGAGACCGGGACAGGGTAGGGCCCCTCCACTTT; cdr3_aa: CASRDRDRVGPLHF
j_call: TRBJ1-5; v_call: TRBV6-6; clone_size: NA; d_call: TRBD1; cdr3_nt: TGTGCCAGCAGTTACCGGGACAGGGCCTCGCCTCCGCATTTT; cdr3_aa: CASSYRDRASPPHF
j_call: TRBJ2-1; v_call: TRBV29-1; clone_size: few; d_call: TRBD2; cdr3_nt: TGCAGCGTTGAGGGTCAGAGCGGGACTACAACCTACAATGAGCAGTTCTTC; cdr3_aa: CSVEGQSGTTTYNEQFF
j_call: TRBJ2-7; v_call: TRBV6-5; clone_size: NA; d_call: TRBD1; cdr3_nt: TGTGCCAGCGCGACGGGACAGGGGTTCTACGAGCAGTACTTC; cdr3_aa: CASATGQGFYEQYF
j_call: TRBJ1-6; v_call: TRBV14; clone_size: many; d_call: NA; cdr3_nt: TGTGCCAGCAGCAGGGGGAGGGAAAATTCACCCCTCCACTTT; cdr3_aa: CASSRGRENSPLHF
j_call: TRBJ1-5; v_call: TRBV29-1; clone_size: NA; d_call: NA; cdr3_nt: TGCAGCGTTGAAAGAGGACGGGACAATCAGCCCCAGCATTTT; cdr3_aa: CSVERGRDNQPQHF
j_call: TRBJ2-5; v_call: TRBV5-5; clone_size: NA; d_call: TRBD1; cdr3_nt: TGTGCCAGCAGCCAGGGAGGGACAGGGACGGAGACCCAGTACTTC; cdr3_aa: CASSQGGTGTETQYF
j_call: TRBJ2-5; v_call: TRBV6-4; clone_size: once; d_call: NA; cdr3_nt: TGTGCCAGAGTTGTCCTTCTCCGGGACACCGGAGGCGGAGAGACCCAGTACTTC; cdr3_aa: CARVVLLRDTGGGETQYF
j_call: TRBJ1-4; v_call: TRBV3-1/TRBV3-2; clone_size: NA; d_call: TRBD1; cdr3_nt: TGTGCCAGCAGCCAAGACAGGGGGCGTCGGGAAAAACTGTTTTTT; cdr3_aa: CASSQDRGRREKLFF
j_call: TRBJ2-3; v_call: TRBV13; clone_size: NA; d_call: TRBD2; cdr3_nt: TGTGCCAGCAGCTTAAGACTAGCGGGAGCCACGGGCACAGATACGCAGTATTTT; cdr3_aa: CASSLRLAGATGTDTQYF
j_call: TRBJ2-7; v_call: TRBV6-5; clone_size: NA; d_call: NA; cdr3_nt: TGTGCCAGCAGTTTACGGGCCACAGGGCACTACGAGCAGTACTTC; cdr3_aa: CASSLRATGHYEQYF
j_call: TRBJ1-5; v_call: TRBV19; clone_size: NA; d_call: TRBD1; cdr3_nt: TGTGCCAGTAGCCTTGGGACAGTGCCCCTGACAAATCAGCCCCAGCATTTT; cdr3_aa: CASSLGTVPLTNQPQHF
j_call: TRBJ2-3; v_call: TRBV11-3; clone_size: NA; d_call: TRBD2; cdr3_nt: TGTGCCAGCAGCTCGGGAGGCTCAGATACGCAGTATTTT; cdr3_aa: CASSSGGSDTQYF
j_call: TRBJ1-4; v_call: TRBV2; clone_size: NA; d_call: NA; cdr3_nt: TGTGCCAGCAGCACAGAAGTATTGGCCTCGGGAGGAAAACTGTTTTTT; cdr3_aa: CASSTEVLASGGKLFF
j_call: TRBJ2-1; v_call: TRBV11-2; clone_size: NA; d_call: NA; cdr3_nt: TGTGCCAGCAGCAGAACAGTAGGTCTCCGAACGGAGCAGTTCTTC; cdr3_aa: CASSRTVGLRTEQFF
j_call: TRBJ2-6; v_call: TRBV7-3; clone_size: NA; d_call: NA; cdr3_nt: TGTGCCAGCAGCCTGGACAGTCCCTTCTCTGGGGCCAACGTCCTGACTTTC; cdr3_aa: CASSLDSPFSGANVLTF
j_call: TRBJ2-5; v_call: TRBV9; clone_size: NA; d_call: NA; cdr3_nt: TGTGCCAGCAGCGTAGCCCCAGGAAGGTACCAAGAGACCCAGTACTTC; cdr3_aa: CASSVAPGRYQETQYF
j_call: TRBJ1-1; v_call: TRBV6-5; clone_size: NA; d_call: NA; cdr3_nt: TGTGCCAGCAGTTACAGGGAGTTACTGAACACTGAAGCTTTCTTT; cdr3_aa: CASSYRELLNTEAFF